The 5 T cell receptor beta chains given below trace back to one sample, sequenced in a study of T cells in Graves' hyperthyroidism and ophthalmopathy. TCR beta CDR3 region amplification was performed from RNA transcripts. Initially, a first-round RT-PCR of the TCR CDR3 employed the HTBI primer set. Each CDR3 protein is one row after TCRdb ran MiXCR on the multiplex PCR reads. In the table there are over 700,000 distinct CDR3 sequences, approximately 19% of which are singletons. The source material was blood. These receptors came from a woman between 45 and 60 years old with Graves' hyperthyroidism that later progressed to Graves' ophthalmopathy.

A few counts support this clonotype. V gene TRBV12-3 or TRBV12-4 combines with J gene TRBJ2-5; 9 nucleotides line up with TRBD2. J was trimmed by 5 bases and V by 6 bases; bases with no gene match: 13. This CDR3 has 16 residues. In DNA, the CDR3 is TGTGCCAGCAGGCCGATCGGCGGGGGGGCCGGTGAGACCCAGTACTTC. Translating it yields CASRPIGGGAGETQYF.

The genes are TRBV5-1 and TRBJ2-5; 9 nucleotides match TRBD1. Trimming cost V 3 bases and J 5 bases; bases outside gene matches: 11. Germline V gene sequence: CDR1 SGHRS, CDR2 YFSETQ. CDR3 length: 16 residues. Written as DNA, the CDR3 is TGCGCCAGCAGCTCCACCTGGACAGGGGCTGGGGAGACCCAGTACTTC. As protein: CASSSTWTGAGETQYF.

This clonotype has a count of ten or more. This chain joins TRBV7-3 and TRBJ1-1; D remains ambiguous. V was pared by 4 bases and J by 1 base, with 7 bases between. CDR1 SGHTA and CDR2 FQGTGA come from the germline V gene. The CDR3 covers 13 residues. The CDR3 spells CASSSVGNTEAFF. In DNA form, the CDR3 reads TGTGCCAGCAGCTCCGTGGGGAACACTGAAGCTTTCTTT.

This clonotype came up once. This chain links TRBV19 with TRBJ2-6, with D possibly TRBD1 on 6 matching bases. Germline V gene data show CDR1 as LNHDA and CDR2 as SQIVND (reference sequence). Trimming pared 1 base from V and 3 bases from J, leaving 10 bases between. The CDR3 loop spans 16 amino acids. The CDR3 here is CASSIVTGIGANVLTF. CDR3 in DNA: TGTGCCAGTAGTATAGTTACAGGGATTGGGGCCAACGTCCTGACTTTC.

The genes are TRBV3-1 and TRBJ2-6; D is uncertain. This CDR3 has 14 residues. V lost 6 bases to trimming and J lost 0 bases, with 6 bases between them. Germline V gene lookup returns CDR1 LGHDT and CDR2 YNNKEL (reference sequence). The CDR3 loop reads CASSVNSGANVLTF. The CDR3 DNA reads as TGTGCCAGCAGTGTCAACTCTGGGGCCAACGTCCTGACTTTC.